This T cell receptor beta chain was sequenced for a study of CD8 T cells in ankylosing spondylitis. On this clonotype itself: Antigen: not known.

Per the germline V gene, CDR1 is SNHLY and CDR2 is FYNNEI. V was cut by 3 bases and J by 2 bases, with 11 bases left in between. This CDR3 region has 14 residues. Notes on the study in general: The authors reported significant enrichment of disease-linked clones in matched ankylosing spondylitis synovial fluid. Several highly homologous variants made up a TCR beta motif, and this motif appeared characteristic of ankylosing spondylitis blood.

Using quantitative 5'-RACE with molecular barcodes, the authors made TCR beta libraries. MiXCR, applied by TCRdb to the 5' RACE reads, yields one record per CDR3 protein. Counted here are some 240,000 distinct CDR3 sequences, about 18% occurring once; the ten biggest clones make up around 30%. The receptor comes from a male donor with ankylosing spondylitis or in good health (not recorded which). The rearrangement uses TRBV2 and TRBJ2-7, with D perhaps being TRBD1 or TRBD2 (5 bases each). Sequencing was performed on blood, either unsorted or a sorted T cell fraction (not recorded which). The CDR3 protein is CASSERGAAYEQYF. The CDR3, as DNA: TGTGCCAGCAGTGAGAGGGGCGCCGCCTACGAGCAGTACTTC. The entire variable domain, with the rest obtained from reference TRBV2 and TRBJ2-7, is as follows: EPEVTQTPSHQVTQMGQEVILRCVPISNHLYFYWYRQILGQKVEFLVSFYNNEISEKSEIFDDQFSVERPDGSNFTLKIRSTKLEDSAMYFCASSERGAAYEQYFGPGTRLTVT.